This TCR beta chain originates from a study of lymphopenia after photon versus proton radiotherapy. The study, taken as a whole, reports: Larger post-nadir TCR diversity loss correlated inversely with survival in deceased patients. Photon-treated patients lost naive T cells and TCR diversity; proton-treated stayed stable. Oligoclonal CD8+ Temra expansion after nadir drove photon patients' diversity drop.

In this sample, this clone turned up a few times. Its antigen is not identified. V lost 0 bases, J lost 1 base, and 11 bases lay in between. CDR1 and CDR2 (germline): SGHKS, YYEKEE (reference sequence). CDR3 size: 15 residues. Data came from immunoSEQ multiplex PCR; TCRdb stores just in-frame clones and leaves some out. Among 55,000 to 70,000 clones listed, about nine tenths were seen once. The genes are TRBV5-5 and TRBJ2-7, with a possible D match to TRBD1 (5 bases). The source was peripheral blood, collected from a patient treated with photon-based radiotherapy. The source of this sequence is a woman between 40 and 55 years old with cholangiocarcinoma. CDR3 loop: CASSLVGVPSYEQYF. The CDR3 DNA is TGTGCCAGCAGCTTGGTAGGGGTCCCGTCCTACGAGCAGTACTTC.